The 21 T cell receptor beta chains presented below share a single source sample, sequenced in a study of blood T cell repertoires in COVID-19. Here immunoSEQ multiplex PCR was the method, and the copy in TCRdb shows in-frame clones only, minus some. The table shows roughly 300,000 clones, with about nine tenths occurring only once. Sequencing input: peripheral blood. These TCRs come from a woman younger than 45 with COVID-19, enrolled during active disease.

About this clone: One end of the junction varies from germline; a read error may be responsible. The genes are TRBV5-4 and TRBJ2-5, with 10 bases that match TRBD2. Germline loops: CDR1 SGHNT, CDR2 YYREEE (reference sequence). The CDR3 contains 15 residues. CDR3: CASSLETSGQGTQYF. The DNA of the CDR3 is TGTGCCAGCAGCTTGGAGACTAGCGGGCAAGGGACCCAGTACTTC.

This chain uses TRBV7-6 with TRBJ2-7; D uncertain. Germline V lookup: CDR1 SGHVS, CDR2 FNYEAQ. Trimming took 4 bases from V and 6 from J, leaving 10 bases between them. The CDR3 sequence is 12 residues long. The CDR3 loop is CASSWQTGEQYF. The CDR3 DNA is TGTGCCAGCAGCTGGCAGACTGGCGAGCAGTACTTC.

This chain connects TRBV11-1 to TRBJ2-1; 11 nucleotides align to TRBD2. This CDR3 comprises 15 residues. Germline V gives CDR1 SGHAT, CDR2 FQDESV (reference sequence). Germline trimming cut 4 bases from V and 6 bases from J; bases unmatched to any gene: 5. CDR3 in amino acids: CASSSLAGGSNEQFF. The DNA for the CDR3 is TGTGCCAGCAGCTCCCTAGCGGGGGGATCCAATGAGCAGTTCTTC.

CDR3 in DNA: TGTGCCAGCAGCGCACAAGGGGCCGAGCAGTTCTTC. This sequence encodes CASSAQGAEQFF. The J gene is TRBJ2-1, the V gene TRBV9; a weak D match, TRBD1 (5 bases). The CDR3 is 12 residues long. V dropped 3 bases and J dropped 10 bases, with 11 bases sitting between them. Germline V lookup: CDR1 SGDLS, CDR2 YYNGEE.

Concerning this clone: In the same sample, other DNA sequences code for this CDR3. CDR3 DNA: TGTGCCAGCTCACCTGGAGGGGACTATGGCTACACCTTC. The encoded protein is CASSPGGDYGYTF. The rearrangement joins TRBV18 to TRBJ1-2, with D possibly matching TRBD1 (5 bases). This CDR3 contains 13 residues. Trimming took off 3 bases at V and 3 bases at J, with 8 bases between the two ends. Per germline, CDR1 KGHSH and CDR2 LQKENI.

CDR3 residues: CASSSGQAEAFF. In DNA form, the CDR3 reads TGCGCCAGCAGCTCCGGACAGGCCGAAGCTTTCTTT. This chain links TRBV5-1 with TRBJ1-1; 7 bases line up with TRBD1. V lost 3 bases to trimming and J lost 8 bases; unmatched junction nucleotides: 4. CDR1 SGHRS and CDR2 YFSETQ come from the germline V gene. The CDR3 covers 12 residues.

The rearrangement links TRBV19 to TRBJ2-7; 9 bases fit TRBD2. Losses at the gene ends were 6 bases for V and 2 bases for J; bases not matched to a gene: 5. This CDR3 region has 14 residues. The V gene's germline CDR1 is LNHDA and CDR2 SQIVND (reference sequence). CDR3 coding DNA: TGTGCCAGTAGCACAGCGGGGGGAGCCTACGAGCAGTACTTC. Its translation is CASSTAGGAYEQYF.

This chain links TRBV27 with TRBJ2-3, with 7 nucleotides matching TRBD1. With 5 bases clipped from V and 5 bases from J, the junction kept 10 bases outside the gene matches. Germline-derived CDR1 and CDR2 are MNHEY and SMNVEV (reference sequence). The CDR3 spans 15 residues. The CDR3 loop is CASSPTGDSGDTQYF. CDR3 DNA sequence: TGTGCCAGCAGTCCGACCGGGGACAGCGGAGATACGCAGTATTTT.

The chain uses TRBV19 and TRBJ2-7; a possible D gene is TRBD1 (6 bases). V dropped 4 bases and J dropped 7 bases, with 14 bases sitting between them. The CDR3 has 13 amino acids. Germline-derived CDR1 and CDR2 are LNHDA and SQIVND (reference sequence). In DNA, the CDR3 is TGTGCCAGTAGTAACTACAGGGTGGAGGAGCAGTACTTC. This translates into CASSNYRVEEQYF.

The CDR3 loop is CASSLSTSDAYNEQFF. In DNA, the CDR3 is TGTGCCAGCAGTTTATCGACTAGCGATGCCTACAATGAGCAGTTCTTC. The chain has TRBV27 and TRBJ2-1; the match to TRBD2 covers 8 bases. V lost 0 bases and J lost 2; bases outside the gene matches: 3. Germline loops: CDR1 MNHEY, CDR2 SMNVEV (reference sequence). The CDR3 has 16 amino acids.

This chain joins TRBV10-2 and TRBJ2-5; 12 bases fit TRBD2. This CDR3 spans 19 amino acids. Germline CDR1 and CDR2: WSHSY and SAAADI. V dropped 4 bases and J dropped 1; count of bases not matched to a gene: 13. The CDR3 reads CASSGVASGGASVQETQYF. The CDR3, as DNA: TGCGCCAGCAGTGGTGTCGCTAGCGGGGGGGCCTCGGTCCAAGAGACCCAGTACTTC.

Comment on this clone: This CDR3 fails to terminate in the conserved phenylalanine or tryptophan, so it likely reflects a read error. The DNA is omitted, as the CDR3 cannot be located on it reliably, and the CDR3 follows TCRdb's listing. V usage is TRBV18 and J usage is TRBJ1-1; the table gives TRBD1 as D, unverified against the DNA. Germline V gene data show CDR1 as KGHSH and CDR2 as LQKENI. With termini counted, the CDR3 has 14 amino acids. The CDR3 spells CASSSGTAYTLSPL.

The chain couples TRBV20-1 to TRBJ1-6, with D uncertain. Germline CDR1 DFQATT, CDR2 SNEGSKA (reference sequence). This CDR3 is 12 amino acids long. The V end lost 3 bases, the J end lost 10 bases, and 10 bases lay between the germline ends. CDR3 nucleotides: TGCAGTGCTAGTTCGGGGAACTCACCCCTCCACTTT. Translated, it gives CSASSGNSPLHF.

The rearrangement uses TRBV5-8 and TRBJ2-7; D unclear. Trimming pared 1 base from V and 3 bases from J, leaving 5 bases between. The CDR3 loop spans 12 amino acids. Germline V gene data show CDR1 as SGHTS and CDR2 as YDEGEE. The DNA of the CDR3 is TGTGCCAGCAGCTTGAGGAGCTACGAGCAGTACTTC. Translating it yields CASSLRSYEQYF.

V and J are TRBV30 and TRBJ2-1; no clear D gene. The germline CDR1 and CDR2 sequences are GTSNPN and SVGIG (reference sequence). The V and J ends lost 5 bases and 6 bases respectively, with 11 bases between them. The CDR3 contains 12 residues. DNA for the CDR3: TGTGCCTGGGGGTTCGGTCGCAATGAGCAGTTCTTC. It translates to CAWGFGRNEQFF. Based on the CDR3 plus reference TRBV30 and TRBJ2-1, the full variable domain is SQTIHQWPATLVQPVGSPLSLECTVEGTSNPNLYWYRQAAGRGLQLLFYSVGIGQISSEVPQNLSASRPQDRQFILSSKKLLLSDSGFYLCAWGFGRNEQFFGPGTRLTVL.

The V call is TRBV15, the J call TRBJ2-1, with a tentative D call TRBD2 (6 bases). The germline V and J ends were trimmed by 0 bases and 13 bases, with 13 bases remaining between them. This CDR3 has 13 amino acids. Germline CDR1 reads LNHNV; CDR2 reads YYDKDF (reference sequence). This chain's CDR3 is CATSRDMRRVQFF. CDR3 nucleotides: TGTGCCACCAGCAGAGATATGAGGAGGGTCCAGTTCTTC.

The chain combines TRBV4-2 with TRBJ2-5; D not resolved. Trimming shortened V by 0 bases and J by 6 bases, and 14 bases separated the two germline ends. Germline V lookup: CDR1 LGHNA, CDR2 YNFKEQ. The CDR3 runs 15 residues. CDR3: CASSQDSEARKTQYF. In nucleotides, the CDR3 is TGTGCCAGCAGCCAAGATAGTGAAGCTAGGAAGACCCAGTACTTC.

The chain combines TRBV13 with TRBJ2-7; D might be TRBD1 (5 bases). Germline V lookup: CDR1 PRHDT, CDR2 FYEKMQ (reference sequence). This CDR3 is built from 12 residues. The V end was cut by 6 bases, the J end by 3 bases, with 9 bases between. The CDR3, as DNA: TGTGCCAGCAGTCAGGGAAACTACGAGCAGTACTTC. It codes for CASSQGNYEQYF.

This clone was detected only a few times. J is TRBJ2-7 and V is TRBV19, with TRBD1 identical over 10 bases. Germline-derived CDR1 and CDR2 are LNHDA and SQIVND (reference sequence). The CDR3 extends over 15 amino acids. V lost 3 bases to trimming and J lost 5 bases; unmatched junction nucleotides: 7. CDR3: CASSIPGQGTHEQYF. CDR3 nucleotides: TGTGCCAGTAGTATCCCGGGACAGGGGACCCACGAGCAGTACTTC.

The chain carries TRBV7-9 and TRBJ2-2; the D is unclear. The CDR3 length is 12 residues. Trimming removed 7 bases at V and 5 bases at J, with 8 bases between. Germline V gives CDR1 SEHNR, CDR2 FQNEAQ (reference sequence). The CDR3 DNA reads as TGTGCCAGCACCTCTCTGACCGGGGAGCTGTTTTTT. Translation: CASTSLTGELFF. The whole variable domain, remainder taken from reference TRBV7-9 and TRBJ2-2, is DTGVSQNPRHKITKRGQNVTFRCDPISEHNRLYWYRQTLGQGPEFLTYFQNEAQLEKSRLLSDRFSAERPKGSFSTLEIQRTEQGDSAMYLCASTSLTGELFFGEGSRLTVL.

V and J are TRBV9 and TRBJ2-3; possible D gene TRBD2, 6 bases. The CDR3 runs 17 residues. The V and J ends lost 3 bases and 3 bases respectively, with 20 bases between them. Per the germline V gene, CDR1 is SGDLS and CDR2 is YYNGEE. CDR3 residues: CASSARWVEGGTDTQYF. CDR3 bases: TGTGCCAGCAGCGCCCGATGGGTGGAGGGTGGTACAGATACGCAGTATTTT.